These 8 T cell receptor beta chains came from one sample sequenced in a study of CD8 T cells in ankylosing spondylitis. The study's findings and limits: Typical of ankylosing spondylitis blood, it appeared, was a TCR beta motif of seven to nine highly homologous variants.

A single record per CDR3 protein comes from TCRdb applying MiXCR to the 5' RACE reads. Among 670,000 or so distinct CDR3 sequences, 15% to 20% were seen once, and the ten largest hold around a fifth. Antigen specificity for these receptors is unknown. Material for sequencing was blood, either unsorted or a sorted T cell fraction (not recorded which). These TCRs come from a male donor with ankylosing spondylitis.

The rearrangement links TRBV12-3 or TRBV12-4 to TRBJ1-1; D is possibly TRBD1 (6 bases). V lost 7 bases to trimming and J lost 8 bases, with 14 bases between them. The CDR3 spans 12 residues. In DNA form, the CDR3 reads TGTGCCAGCACCCTTGCGACAGGAGAAGCTTTCTTT. Amino acid sequence: CASTLATGEAFF.

This clonotype came up a few times. The V and J genes are TRBV5-1 and TRBJ2-3, with D possibly TRBD2 on 6 matching bases. V lost 4 bases and J 0 bases, leaving 12 bases between the germline ends. CDR3 length: 15 amino acids. CDR1 is SGHRS and CDR2 is YFSETQ in the germline V gene. CDR3 nucleotides: TGCGCCAGCAGCCACACTAGCCCGAGCACAGATACGCAGTATTTT. As protein: CASSHTSPSTDTQYF.

The chain uses TRBV27 and TRBJ2-6; tentatively, D is TRBD1 or TRBD2 (5 bases each). Germline V CDR1 and CDR2: MNHEY, SMNVEV (reference sequence). The CDR3 extends over 17 amino acids. Trimming shortened V by 8 bases and J by 1 base, and 18 bases separated the two germline ends. CDR3 in DNA: TGTGCCAGCTCATTGGGGACCATCACTTCTGGGGCCAACGTCCTGACTTTC. Protein: CASSLGTITSGANVLTF.

This clonotype has more than one count but fewer than ten. The rearrangement links TRBV24-1 to TRBJ2-1, with 7 nucleotides matching TRBD2. The junction had 9 bases not matched to a gene; V was cut back by 4 bases and J by 7 bases. Germline assignment: CDR1 KGHDR and CDR2 SFDVKD. This CDR3 comprises 15 residues. CDR3 in amino acids: CATSERSSGRNEQFF. Here the CDR3 DNA reads TGTGCCACCAGTGAACGTTCTAGCGGTCGAAATGAGCAGTTCTTC.

This clonotype has at least ten counts. The chain uses TRBV12-3 or TRBV12-4 and TRBJ2-2; 8 bases are shared with TRBD2. The J segment lost 7 bases and the V segment lost 2 bases, leaving 0 bases of the junction unmatched. This CDR3 comprises 13 residues. CDR3: CASSLREGGELFF. Here the CDR3 DNA reads TGTGCCAGCAGTTTACGGGAGGGCGGGGAGCTGTTTTTT.

This rearrangement joins TRBV5-5 to TRBJ2-5; 9 bases are shared with TRBD2. The V gene's germline CDR1 is SGHKS and CDR2 YYEKEE (reference sequence). V shed 0 bases, J shed 2 bases, and the junction held 5 bases outside the gene matches. This CDR3 region has 16 residues. CDR3 protein: CASSLAPSGAQETQYF. CDR3 DNA: TGTGCCAGCAGCTTGGCGCCTAGCGGGGCACAAGAGACCCAGTACTTC.

The genes are TRBV10-3 and TRBJ2-2, with 7 bases that match TRBD2. Per germline, CDR1 ENHRY and CDR2 SYGVKD. V trimming: 8 bases; J trimming: 2 bases; junction bases outside the gene matches: 8. This CDR3 has 15 amino acids. The CDR3 loop reads CAIAEAGTNTGELFF. CDR3 in DNA: TGTGCCATCGCGGAAGCGGGAACTAACACCGGGGAGCTGTTTTTT.

V is TRBV12-3 or TRBV12-4 and J is TRBJ2-5, with 9 bases matching TRBD1. V was pared by 3 bases and J by 5 bases, with 7 bases of the junction left unmatched. There are 15 residues in the CDR3. CDR3 bases: TGTGCCAGCAGTTTGGGACAGGGTGATACGGAGACCCAGTACTTC. This sequence encodes CASSLGQGDTETQYF.